The 5 T cell receptor beta chains presented below share a single source sample, sequenced in a study of blood T cell repertoires in COVID-19. Assay: immunoSEQ multiplex PCR; the TCRdb copy retains only in-frame clones and omits some. The sample holds roughly 250,000 clones; approximately 84% are singletons and the top ten take around 4%. The sequenced material came from peripheral blood. The receptor source for this set is a man in his fifties or sixties with acute or convalescent COVID-19.

This clone was seen once. The chain links TRBV7-6 to TRBJ2-2; unclear D gene. Trimming shortened V by 2 bases and J by 0 bases, and 7 bases separated the two germline ends. CDR3 length: 15 amino acids. Looked up from germline, CDR1 is SGHVS and CDR2 is FNYEAQ. In DNA, the CDR3 is TGTGCCAGCAGCTTACAGACAACGAACACCGGGGAGCTGTTTTTT. Its protein product is CASSLQTTNTGELFF.

The rearrangement joins TRBV6-1 to TRBJ2-5; 9 bases line up with TRBD2. Germline V gene lookup returns CDR1 MNHNS and CDR2 SASEGT. The J segment lost 2 bases and the V segment lost 4 bases, leaving 8 bases of the junction unmatched. The CDR3 has 16 amino acids. DNA of the CDR3: TGTGCCAGCAGTGTTTTCCAGCGGGGGGTGCAAGAGACCCAGTACTTC. Its translation is CASSVFQRGVQETQYF.

The chain combines TRBV5-4 with TRBJ2-3, with D perhaps TRBD2 (6 bases). Germline V lookup: CDR1 SGHNT, CDR2 YYREEE (reference sequence). The CDR3 runs 14 residues. V was clipped by 4 bases and J by 4 bases, with 13 bases between them. CDR3 sequence: CASSDGGAADTQYF. The CDR3 coding sequence is TGTGCCAGCAGCGACGGAGGGGCGGCAGATACGCAGTATTTT. Based on the CDR3 plus reference TRBV5-4 and TRBJ2-3, the full variable domain is ETGVTQSPTHLIKTRGQQVTLRCSSQSGHNTVSWYQQALGQGPQFIFQYYREEENGRGNFPPRFSGLQFPNYSSELNVNALELDDSALYLCASSDGGAADTQYFGPGTRLTVL.

The chain carries TRBV30 and TRBJ1-3, with 8 bases that match TRBD1. CDR3 length: 16 amino acids. Germline loops: CDR1 GTSNPN, CDR2 SVGIG (reference sequence). The trim removed 5 bases at V and 4 bases at J, leaving 13 bases unmatched. The CDR3 region has the DNA TGTGCCTGGGGTGGACCCTCGACAGGGGCAGGAAACACCATATATTTT. This codes for CAWGGPSTGAGNTIYF.

The CDR3 loop reads CASRRSYEQYF. The CDR3 nucleotides are TGCGCCAGCAGGCGTTCCTACGAGCAGTACTTC. This chain uses TRBV5-1 with TRBJ2-7; no firm D call. The CDR3 runs to 11 residues. Germline-derived CDR1 and CDR2 are SGHRS and YFSETQ. The V end lost 5 bases, the J end lost 1 base, and 4 bases lay between the germline ends.